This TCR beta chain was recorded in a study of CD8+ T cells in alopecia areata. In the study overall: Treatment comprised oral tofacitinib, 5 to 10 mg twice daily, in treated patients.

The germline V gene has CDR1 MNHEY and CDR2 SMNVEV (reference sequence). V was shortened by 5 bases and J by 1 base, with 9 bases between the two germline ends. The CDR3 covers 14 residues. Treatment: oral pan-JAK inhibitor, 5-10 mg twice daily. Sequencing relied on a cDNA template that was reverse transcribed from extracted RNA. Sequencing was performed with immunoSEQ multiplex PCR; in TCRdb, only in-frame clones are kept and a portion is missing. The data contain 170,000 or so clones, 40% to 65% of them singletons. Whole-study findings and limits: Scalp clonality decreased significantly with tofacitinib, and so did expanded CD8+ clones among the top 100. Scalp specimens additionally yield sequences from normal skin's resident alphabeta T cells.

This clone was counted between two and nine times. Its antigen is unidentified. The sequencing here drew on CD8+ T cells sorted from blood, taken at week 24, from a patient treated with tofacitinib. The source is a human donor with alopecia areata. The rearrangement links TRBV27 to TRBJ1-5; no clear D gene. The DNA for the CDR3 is TGTGCCAGCAGTCCGAGTCGGAGCAATCAGCCCCAGCATTTT. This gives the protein CASSPSRSNQPQHF.